This record concerns one T cell receptor (beta chain) sequence. Germline V gene lookup returns CDR1 MNHNS and CDR2 SASEGT. The length of the CDR3 is 15 residues. Trimming took 7 bases from V and 0 from J, leaving 15 bases between them. The entry originates in a study of shared clonotypes between healthy human individuals. The table came from immunoSEQ multiplex PCR; TCRdb's copy has only in-frame clones and leaves some out. The sample has more than 2,000,000 clones; approximately 90% are singletons. The receptor comes from a man aged 18-30 years in good health. The material sequenced was naive CD4+ T cells sorted from blood. Indicated subset: CD45RA+ positively selected. The rearrangement joins TRBV6-1 to TRBJ1-1; tentative D call: TRBD1 (6 bases). The CDR3: CASNGGRQVNTEAFF. In DNA form, the CDR3 reads TGTGCCAGCAACGGGGGAAGACAGGTGAACACTGAAGCTTTCTTT.